This TCR beta chain was obtained from a study of T cells after yellow fever vaccination. TCRdb analysed the 5' RACE reads with MiXCR anew, one entry per CDR3 protein. The table has 500,000 to 650,000 distinct CDR3 sequences, roughly 17% seen once. The germline V gene has CDR1 SQVTM and CDR2 ANQGSEA. This CDR3 is built from 15 residues. V shed 6 bases and J 2 bases; nucleotides not matched to a gene: 8. This receptor was taken from a man younger than 35 who received the YFV17D yellow fever vaccine. Here the sequenced sample was PBMCs, taken 5 days after the first yellow fever vaccination. The rearrangement uses TRBV29-1 and TRBJ2-1; 9 bases agree with TRBD2. CDR3 DNA sequence: TGCAGCGTAGACTTGGCGGGGGGGGCCTACAATGAGCAGTTCTTC. This sequence encodes CSVDLAGGAYNEQFF.